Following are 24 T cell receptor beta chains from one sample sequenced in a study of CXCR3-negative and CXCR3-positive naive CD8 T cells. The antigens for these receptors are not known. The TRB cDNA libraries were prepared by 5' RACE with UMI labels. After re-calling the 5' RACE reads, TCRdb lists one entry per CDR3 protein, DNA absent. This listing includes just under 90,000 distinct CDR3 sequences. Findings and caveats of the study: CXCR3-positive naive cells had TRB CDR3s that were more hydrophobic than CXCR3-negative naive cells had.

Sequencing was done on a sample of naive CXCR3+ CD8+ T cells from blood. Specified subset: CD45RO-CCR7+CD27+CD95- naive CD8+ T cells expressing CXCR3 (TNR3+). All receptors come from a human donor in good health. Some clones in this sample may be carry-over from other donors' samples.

The CDR3 loop is CASSSRDRDNTQYF. V and J are TRBV7-6 and TRBJ2-3; the D gene TCRdb calls, TRBD1, cannot be checked with no DNA. CDR3 length: 14 residues. Germline lookup yields CDR1 SGHVS and CDR2 FNYEAQ. The full variable domain, in which reference TRBV7-6 and TRBJ2-3 provide the parts outside the CDR3, is GAGVSQSPRYKVTKRGQDVALRCDPISGHVSLYWYRQALGQGPEFLTYFNYEAQQDKSGLPNDRFSAERPEGSISTLTIQRTEQRDSAMYRCASSSRDRDNTQYFGPGTRLTVL.

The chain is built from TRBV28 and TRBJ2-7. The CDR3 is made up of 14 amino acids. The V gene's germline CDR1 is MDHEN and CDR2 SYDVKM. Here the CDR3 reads CASSPDTYPYEQYF.

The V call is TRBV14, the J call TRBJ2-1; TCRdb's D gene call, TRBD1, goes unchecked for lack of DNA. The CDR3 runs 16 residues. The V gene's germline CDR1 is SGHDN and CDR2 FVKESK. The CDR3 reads CASSQVSGVSYNEQFF.

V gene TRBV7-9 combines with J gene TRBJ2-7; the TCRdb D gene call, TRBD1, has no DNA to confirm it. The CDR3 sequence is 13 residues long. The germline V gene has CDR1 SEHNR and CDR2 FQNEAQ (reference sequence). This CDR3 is CASIRTGGIEQYF.

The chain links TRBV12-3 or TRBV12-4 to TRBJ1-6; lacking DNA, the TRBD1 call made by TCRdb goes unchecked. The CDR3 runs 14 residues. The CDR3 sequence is CASSFDLRGSPLHF.

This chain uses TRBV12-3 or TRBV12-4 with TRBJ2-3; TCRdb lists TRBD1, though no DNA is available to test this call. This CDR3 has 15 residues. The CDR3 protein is CASSLTGGLTDTQYF.

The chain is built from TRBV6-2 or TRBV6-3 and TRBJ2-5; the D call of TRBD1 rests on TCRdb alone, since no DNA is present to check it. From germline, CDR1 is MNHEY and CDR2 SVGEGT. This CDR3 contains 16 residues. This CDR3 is CASSYEIQGVQETQYF.

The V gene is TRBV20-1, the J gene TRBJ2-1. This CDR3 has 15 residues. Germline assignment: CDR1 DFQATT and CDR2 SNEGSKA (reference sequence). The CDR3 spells CSASYSMSSYNEQFF.

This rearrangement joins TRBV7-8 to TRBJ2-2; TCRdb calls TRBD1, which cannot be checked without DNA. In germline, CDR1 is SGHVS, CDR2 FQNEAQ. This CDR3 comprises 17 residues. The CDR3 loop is CASSLAGVGGYTGELFF.

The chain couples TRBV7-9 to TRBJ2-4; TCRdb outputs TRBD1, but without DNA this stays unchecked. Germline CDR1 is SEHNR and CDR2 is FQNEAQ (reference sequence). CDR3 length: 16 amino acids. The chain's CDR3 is CASSSGGDGSKNIQYF.

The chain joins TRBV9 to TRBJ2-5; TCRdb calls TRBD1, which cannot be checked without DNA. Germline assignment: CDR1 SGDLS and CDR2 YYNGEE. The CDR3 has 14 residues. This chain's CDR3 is CASSVEGGRQTQYF.

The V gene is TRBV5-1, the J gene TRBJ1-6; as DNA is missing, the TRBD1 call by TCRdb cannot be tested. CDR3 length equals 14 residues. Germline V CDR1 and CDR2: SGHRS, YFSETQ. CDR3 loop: CASRMTGDDSPLHF.

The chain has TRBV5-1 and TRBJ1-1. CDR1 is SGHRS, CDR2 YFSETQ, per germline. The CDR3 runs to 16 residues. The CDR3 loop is CASSQALRLGNTEAFF.

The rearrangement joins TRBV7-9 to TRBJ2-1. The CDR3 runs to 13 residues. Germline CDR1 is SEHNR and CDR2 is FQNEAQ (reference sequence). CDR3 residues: CANSLPGFLEQFF.

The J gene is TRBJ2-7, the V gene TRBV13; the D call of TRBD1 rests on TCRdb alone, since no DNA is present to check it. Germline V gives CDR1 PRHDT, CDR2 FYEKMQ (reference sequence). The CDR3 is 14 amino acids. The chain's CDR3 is CASSPPGRKGEQYF.

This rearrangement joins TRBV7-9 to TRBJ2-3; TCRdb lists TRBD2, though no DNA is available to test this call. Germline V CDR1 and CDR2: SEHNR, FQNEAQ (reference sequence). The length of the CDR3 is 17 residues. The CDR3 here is CASSLSDYPSITDTQYF.

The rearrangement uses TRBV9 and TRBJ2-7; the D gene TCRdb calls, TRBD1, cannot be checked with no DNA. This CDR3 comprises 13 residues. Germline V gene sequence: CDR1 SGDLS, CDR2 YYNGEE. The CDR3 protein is CASGAGTGYEQYF.

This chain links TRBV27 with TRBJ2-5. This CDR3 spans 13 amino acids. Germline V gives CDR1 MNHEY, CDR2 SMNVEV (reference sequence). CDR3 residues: CASSYLPEETQYF.

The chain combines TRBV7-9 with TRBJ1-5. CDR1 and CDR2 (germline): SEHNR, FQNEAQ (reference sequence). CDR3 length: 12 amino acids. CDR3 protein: CASSFTAQPQHF.

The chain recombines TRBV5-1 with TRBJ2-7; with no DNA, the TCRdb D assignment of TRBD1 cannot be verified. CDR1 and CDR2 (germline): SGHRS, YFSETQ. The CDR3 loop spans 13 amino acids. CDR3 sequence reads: CASSLEGEGEQYF. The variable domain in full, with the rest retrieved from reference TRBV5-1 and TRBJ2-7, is KAGVTQTPRYLIKTRGQQVTLSCSPISGHRSVSWYQQTPGQGLQFLFEYFSETQRNKGNFPGRFSGRQFSNSRSEMNVSTLELGDSALYLCASSLEGEGEQYFGPGTRLTVT.

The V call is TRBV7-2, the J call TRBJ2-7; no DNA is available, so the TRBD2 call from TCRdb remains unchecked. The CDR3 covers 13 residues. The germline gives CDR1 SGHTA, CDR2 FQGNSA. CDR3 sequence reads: CASSVGLAEGRYF.

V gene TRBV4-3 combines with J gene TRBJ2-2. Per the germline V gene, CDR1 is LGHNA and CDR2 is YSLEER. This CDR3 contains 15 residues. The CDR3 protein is CASSQERLLTGELFF.

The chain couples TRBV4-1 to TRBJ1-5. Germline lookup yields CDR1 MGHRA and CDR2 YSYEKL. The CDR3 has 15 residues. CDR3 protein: CASSQVSQSNQPQHF.

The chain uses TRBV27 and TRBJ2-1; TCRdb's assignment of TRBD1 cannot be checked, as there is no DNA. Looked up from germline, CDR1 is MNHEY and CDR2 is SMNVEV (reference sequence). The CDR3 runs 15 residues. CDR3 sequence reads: CASSFSGGPYNEQFF.